This T cell receptor (beta chain) appears in the sequencing data of a study of metastatic and nonmetastatic thyroid tumors (dated by TCRdb to between 2020 and 2021). Some background on the complete study: Repertoires were compared across peripheral blood and tumor or nodule tissue samples from malignant and benign thyroid patients. Broader findings and caveats from the paper: TCR beta diversity was reported as significantly higher in malignant tumors than in benign nodules, in both blood and tumor samples.

No treatment had been received by any patient before thyroid surgery. The study retrospectively analysed patient clinical samples collected from the early 2010s to the late 2010s using T-cell receptor beta sequencing. CDR1 SGDLS and CDR2 YYNGEE are derived from the germline V gene. From cysteine to phenylalanine, the CDR3 is 13 amino acids long. Only CDR3 DNA remains: 39 bases, in frame from the first base. V is clipped by 4 bases and J by 2 bases, and the sequence between their germline boundaries is 9 bases long. This clone was recorded many times. The antigen it recognizes is unknown. Base quality data are lacking; no much larger clone is found one base away. The method was PCR. The listed sequencing device is Illumina HiSeq 4000. The TCR beta-chain CDR3 region of each patient was profiled by high-throughput sequencing. The authors processed their data as follows. The researchers built a classifier to tell apart papillary thyroid cancer patients with distant metastasis, based on CDR3 differences among clinicopathological groups. The Shannon index was used to assess repertoire diversity, and the Morisita-Horn index was used to assess tumor-blood repertoire similarity. TCRdb's own reprocessing of the public reads used fastp at Q25 and MiXCR and kept productive beta chains. TCRdb's processing, not the authors' own work, is the source of the V and J calls. The sample table records fewer than 30,000 clones; roughly 19% of these occur just once. The ten largest clones add up to about a quarter of the sample.

The source material was blood. This receptor chain uses TRBV9 and TRBJ1-1, with no confidently assigned D gene. This receptor was identified in a male donor with papillary thyroid cancer or a benign thyroid nodule (not recorded which). Some clones in this sample may be carry-over from other donors' samples. For the CDR3, the sequence is CASSKGGNTEAFF. The sequence in DNA is TGTGCCAGCAGCAAGGGAGGAAACACTGAAGCTTTCTTT.